A selection of T cell receptor beta chains follows, all from one sample in a study of blood T cell repertoires in COVID-19. TCRdb keeps only in-frame clones here, not all; method: immunoSEQ multiplex PCR. Of approximately 54,000 clones listed, 90% are singletons. The sample consisted of peripheral blood. The origin of the receptors is a man aged 50-59 years with acute or convalescent COVID-19. Both conserved end residues are part of each CDR3. The D gene is left open where the match is weak. Only part of the rows carry a size: once, few, many, or a class if the clone is expanded.

once,-,TRBJ1-6,TRBV18,TGTGCCAGCTCACCCCCGGACAGAGGGAATTCACCCCTCCACTTT,CASSPPDRGNSPLHF
once,TRBD1,TRBJ1-2,TRBV11-2,TGTGCCAGCAGCTTAACGGACAGGGTTCTTTCCTATGGCTACACCTTC,CASSLTDRVLSYGYTF
-,-,TRBJ2-2,TRBV7-2,TGTGCCAGCAGCTTAGGAGCGAACTACGCGAACACCGGGGAGCTGTTTTTT,CASSLGANYANTGELFF
-,-,TRBJ1-2,TRBV7-2,TGTGCCAGCAGCTTAGATTACCTCGGCTCGGGGGGCTACACCTTC,CASSLDYLGSGGYTF
-,TRBD1,TRBJ1-2,TRBV7-9,TGTGCCAGCAGCTTATGGGGACAGCCTCCCTATGGCTACACCTTC,CASSLWGQPPYGYTF
once,TRBD1,TRBJ1-1,TRBV5-1,TGCGCCAGCAGTTCGGGTGGACAGGGGGCGGTGGGGAACACTGAAGCTTTCTTT,CASSSGGQGAVGNTEAFF
-,TRBD1,TRBJ2-3,TRBV11-2,TGTGCCAGCAGCTTGGTTTACGGGACAGAGTTCACAGATACGCAGTATTTT,CASSLVYGTEFTDTQYF
-,-,TRBJ2-5,TRBV2,TGTGCCAGCAGAGCGGACCGGGGGACCCAGTACTTC,CASRADRGTQYF
-,-,TRBJ1-4,TRBV5-1,TGCGCCAGCAGCTTGGGACTAGGTCGGATTAATGAAAAACTGTTTTTT,CASSLGLGRINEKLFF
-,-,TRBJ2-7,TRBV12-3/TRBV12-4,TGTGCCAGCAGTTGGGGGGTCCTTTACGAGCAGTACTTC,CASSWGVLYEQYF
-,-,TRBJ2-5,TRBV5-5,TGTGCCAGCAGCTCCCTGTTCGGGGGGCAGGGGACCCAGTACTTC,CASSSLFGGQGTQYF
-,-,TRBJ2-2,TRBV7-9,TGTGCCAGCAGCTTTCAGGGGGAGCTGTTTTTT,CASSFQGELFF
-,-,TRBJ1-1,TRBV2,TGTGCCAGCAGCTTACATACGGGAGTTGAAGCTTTCTTT,CASSLHTGVEAFF
-,TRBD2,TRBJ2-1,TRBV4-3,TGCGCCAGCAGCCCCGGGACTAGCGGCGTTGGGTTCTTC,CASSPGTSGVGFF
-,TRBD1,TRBJ1-4,TRBV10-3,TGTGCCATCAGTGAGCCTGCGACAGGGGGGAGTAATGAAAAACTGTTTTTT,CAISEPATGGSNEKLFF
-,-,TRBJ1-2,TRBV25-1,TGTGCCAGCAGTGAATCGGGGGGGCCCTATGGCTACACCTTC,CASSESGGPYGYTF
once,TRBD2,TRBJ2-1,TRBV19,TGTGCCAGTAGTATCCAAAGCGGGAGGAGGCTCAATGAGCAGTTCTTC,CASSIQSGRRLNEQFF
-,-,TRBJ2-3,TRBV2,TGTGCCATCCGGAGCTACGTCTCAGGGACAGATACGCAGTATTTT,CAIRSYVSGTDTQYF
-,-,TRBJ1-3,TRBV6-5,TGTGCCAGCAGTACTCAGGGATCGAACACCATATATTTT,CASSTQGSNTIYF
-,-,TRBJ2-1,TRBV14,TGTGCCAGCAGCCAAGATTTGGACAGTTCTTCCTACAATGAGCAGTTCTTC,CASSQDLDSSSYNEQFF
-,TRBD1,TRBJ1-2,TRBV6-2/TRBV6-3,TGTGCCAGCAGCTGGACAGGGGGCGTTAACTATGGCTACACCTTC,CASSWTGGVNYGYTF
-,TRBD2,TRBJ2-7,TRBV29-1,TGCAGCGCTTTACGACGGCCTAGCGGATCCTACGAGCAGTACTTC,CSALRRPSGSYEQYF
-,TRBD2,TRBJ2-2,TRBV27,TGTGCCAGCAGTTTAGAAGGAGCGGGAGGCACCGGGGAGCTGTTTTTT,CASSLEGAGGTGELFF
-,-,TRBJ1-1,TRBV3-1/TRBV3-2,TGTGCCAGCAGCCAACCGTCTGGAGGGGCTATCACTGAAGCTTTCTTT,CASSQPSGGAITEAFF
-,TRBD1,TRBJ2-7,TRBV27,TGTGCCAGCAGTTTGGGCGCCGGGACAGTCTCCTACGAGCAGTACTTC,CASSLGAGTVSYEQYF
-,TRBD2,TRBJ2-1,TRBV6-5,TGTGCCAGCATCCGGACTAGCGAATACAATGAGCAGTTCTTC,CASIRTSEYNEQFF
-,-,TRBJ2-1,TRBV6-5,TGTGCCAGCACCTTACGTCTTACAAGTGAGCAGTTCTTC,CASTLRLTSEQFF
-,-,TRBJ1-1,TRBV5-1,TGCGCCAGCAGCTTGCCAGCCGACAAGTGGGACACTGAAGCTTTCTTT,CASSLPADKWDTEAFF
-,-,TRBJ2-1,TRBV21-1,TGTGCCAGCAGCCCGCGGCCGGGACTAGCTTCCTACAATGAGCAGTTCTTC,CASSPRPGLASYNEQFF
-,-,TRBJ2-2,TRBV27,TGTGCCAGAAAAAAACGGGGTTACACCGGGGAGCTGTTTTTT,CARKKRGYTGELFF
-,TRBD1,TRBJ1-6,TRBV30,TGTGCCTGGAGTGGGGGGACAGGGCGATCACCCCTCCACTTT,CAWSGGTGRSPLHF
-,-,TRBJ2-7,TRBV3-1/TRBV3-2,TGTGCCAGCAGCCAATTTGACAGCGAGCAGTACTTC,CASSQFDSEQYF
-,TRBD1,TRBJ2-1,TRBV2,TGTGCCAGCAGTGTGGACAGGGTGACCTACAATGAGCAGTTCTTC,CASSVDRVTYNEQFF
few,TRBD1,TRBJ1-1,TRBV24-1,TGTGCCCCCCAGACAGGGGGCGAAATTAACACTGAAGCTTTCTTT,CAPQTGGEINTEAFF
-,-,TRBJ2-5,TRBV7-9,TGTGCCAGCAGCTTAGAAAGCCGCCGTATCCAGTACTTC,CASSLESRRIQYF
-,-,TRBJ2-7,TRBV6-2/TRBV6-3,TGTGCCAGCAGTTACTCGATTGGCCACTACGAGCAGTACTTC,CASSYSIGHYEQYF
-,TRBD1,TRBJ2-7,TRBV27,TGTGCCAGCAGTTCAGGGGGCTGGGAGCAGTACTTC,CASSSGGWEQYF
-,TRBD2,TRBJ2-1,TRBV5-1,TGCGCCAGCAGCTTGGAGGGACTAGCATATAGTAATGAGCAGTTCTTC,CASSLEGLAYSNEQFF
-,-,TRBJ1-1,TRBV19,TGTGCCAGTTCCACATGGGGGGAGGGAAGGGGCGCTTTCTTT,CASSTWGEGRGAFF
-,-,TRBJ1-3,TRBV18,TGTGCCAGCTCACCAGACAGCTCTGGAAACACCATATATTTT,CASSPDSSGNTIYF
-,TRBD1,TRBJ1-5,TRBV18,TGTGCCAGCTCACCGGGGGCAGGGGGACAGCCCCAGCATTTT,CASSPGAGGQPQHF
-,TRBD2,TRBJ2-7,TRBV23-1,TGCGCCAGCAGTCATCCGAATCCGAACCCCGGGACTAGCGGGCACGAGCAGTACTTC,CASSHPNPNPGTSGHEQYF
-,-,TRBJ2-1,TRBV24-1,TGTGCCACCAGTGAGGCCGGGAAAGGCTCCAATGAGCAGTTCTTC,CATSEAGKGSNEQFF